These 32 T cell receptor beta chains share one sample of origin, sequenced in a study of PD-L1 blockade in urothelial cancer. The assay was immunoSEQ multiplex PCR, and TCRdb's table has in-frame clones only and misses some. The profile shows 53,000 or so clones, approximately 83% of them singletons. Source: PBMCs, taken around atezolizumab (anti-PD-L1) treatment. These receptors were collected from a man aged 55 to 70 with urothelial cancer.

The chain carries TRBV5-4 and TRBJ2-4; 7 nucleotides align to TRBD2. The CDR3 consists of 15 residues. V lost 2 bases and J lost 9; bases outside the gene matches: 11. CDR1 is SGHNT, CDR2 YYREEE, per germline (reference sequence). In DNA form, the CDR3 reads TGTGCCAGCAGCTTAGCGGGACTCCCTGGGAGCATTCAGTACTTC. This codes for CASSLAGLPGSIQYF.

This clone was seen a few times. This chain links TRBV5-5 with TRBJ2-7; tentative D call: TRBD2 (6 bases). Trimming left V 0 bases short and J 2 bases short, with 18 bases between. CDR1 and CDR2 (germline): SGHKS, YYEKEE (reference sequence). The CDR3 loop spans 17 amino acids. CDR3 coding DNA: TGTGCCAGCAGCTTGGTAGGGGCTTACTCGGGGGCCTACGAGCAGTACTTC. This translates into CASSLVGAYSGAYEQYF.

This chain connects TRBV7-6 to TRBJ2-6; D might be TRBD1 (6 bases). The V and J ends lost 5 bases and 0 bases respectively, with 17 bases between them. CDR3 length equals 18 residues. Germline V gene data show CDR1 as SGHVS and CDR2 as FNYEAQ. The CDR3 region has the DNA TGTGCCAGCAGCCCAACCAGGCAGGGGAACTCTGGGGCCAACGTCCTGACTTTC. Protein product: CASSPTRQGNSGANVLTF.

The genes are TRBV5-1 and TRBJ2-7; 7 bases match TRBD1. With 5 bases clipped from V and 5 bases from J, the junction kept 13 bases outside the gene matches. The CDR3 is made up of 15 amino acids. Germline loops: CDR1 SGHRS, CDR2 YFSETQ. The CDR3 nucleotides read TGCGCCAGCAGTTGGGCCGACAGGGATGCCCACGAGCAGTACTTC. Its protein is CASSWADRDAHEQYF.

The chain links TRBV11-2 to TRBJ1-4; 7 nucleotides align to TRBD1. The CDR3 totals 15 residues. The V and J ends lost 4 bases and 6 bases, in that order; junction bases with no gene match: 8. CDR1 and CDR2 from the germline V gene are SGHAT and FQNNGV. CDR3 residues: CASSSIYRGDEKLFF. In nucleotides, the CDR3 is TGTGCCAGCAGCTCGATATACAGGGGCGATGAAAAACTGTTTTTT.

The chain recombines TRBV19 with TRBJ2-3; 12 bases match TRBD1. The V and J ends lost 8 bases and 7 bases, in that order; junction bases with no gene match: 7. Germline CDR1 LNHDA, CDR2 SQIVND (reference sequence). The CDR3 has 14 amino acids. The CDR3 sequence: CASSPGQGAYTQYF. The CDR3 nucleotides read TGTGCCAGTTCACCGGGACAGGGGGCGTATACGCAGTATTTT. The whole variable domain, filled in from reference TRBV19 and TRBJ2-3, reads DGGITQSPKYLFRKEGQNVTLSCEQNLNHDAMYWYRQDPGQGLRLIYYSQIVNDFQKGDIAEGYSVSREKKESFPLTVTSAQKNPTAFYLCASSPGQGAYTQYFGPGTRLTVL.

This clone was seen more than once but under ten times. This chain joins TRBV5-4 and TRBJ2-7; 7 nucleotides match TRBD1. CDR1 and CDR2 (germline): SGHNT, YYREEE (reference sequence). The CDR3 has 15 residues. After removal of 4 bases from V and 4 bases from J, the junction contained 11 bases not matched to a gene. DNA of the CDR3: TGTGCCAGCAGCACTCTACAGGGGACATATTACGAGCAGTACTTC. This gives the protein CASSTLQGTYYEQYF. Full variable domain (rest looked up from reference TRBV5-4 and TRBJ2-7): ETGVTQSPTHLIKTRGQQVTLRCSSQSGHNTVSWYQQALGQGPQFIFQYYREEENGRGNFPPRFSGLQFPNYSSELNVNALELDDSALYLCASSTLQGTYYEQYFGPGTRLTVT.

The chain uses TRBV18 and TRBJ2-1; possible D gene TRBD1, 5 bases. Trimming cost V 8 bases and J 3 bases, with 17 bases left between them. Germline V gene sequence: CDR1 KGHSH, CDR2 LQKENI. This CDR3 has 15 amino acids. CDR3 amino acids: CASTDTQGYYNEQFF. As DNA, the CDR3 is TGTGCCAGCACCGACACCCAGGGTTACTACAATGAGCAGTTCTTC.

This chain joins TRBV7-9 and TRBJ2-5, with a tentative D call TRBD2 (6 bases). Trimming took 5 bases from V and 1 from J, leaving 14 bases between them. Germline V gene data show CDR1 as SEHNR and CDR2 as FQNEAQ (reference sequence). CDR3 length equals 15 residues. CDR3 protein: CASSRLAVLQETQYF. The CDR3 DNA follows: TGTGCCAGCAGCCGCTTAGCGGTACTCCAAGAGACCCAGTACTTC.

This rearrangement joins TRBV10-2 to TRBJ2-5, with TRBD2 matching 9 bases. Germline V gene data show CDR1 as WSHSY and CDR2 as SAAADI. After removal of 1 base from V and 5 bases from J, the junction contained 8 bases not matched to a gene. CDR3 length: 16 residues. CDR3 protein: CASSEWGGRGMETQYF. The CDR3 DNA follows: TGCGCCAGCAGTGAGTGGGGCGGGAGGGGGATGGAGACCCAGTACTTC.

The chain recombines TRBV10-3 with TRBJ2-7; the match to TRBD2 covers 11 bases. Looked up from germline, CDR1 is ENHRY and CDR2 is SYGVKD. The J segment lost 2 bases and the V segment lost 3 bases, leaving 6 bases of the junction unmatched. This CDR3 comprises 16 residues. CDR3 region: CAISDLGLAGTYEQYF. The CDR3 region has the DNA TGTGCCATCAGTGATCTAGGACTAGCGGGTACCTACGAGCAGTACTTC.

V usage is TRBV4-3 and J usage is TRBJ1-5, with unresolved D. Trimming took off 0 bases at V and 4 bases at J, with 7 bases between the two ends. The germline CDR1 and CDR2 sequences are LGHNA and YSLEER. The CDR3 totals 14 residues. This CDR3 reads CASSQDPFNQPQHF. The CDR3 DNA follows: TGCGCCAGCAGCCAAGATCCCTTTAATCAGCCCCAGCATTTT.

The chain recombines TRBV6-5 with TRBJ2-7; 11 positions match TRBD2. Germline V gene data show CDR1 as MNHEY and CDR2 as SVGAGI. Trimming at V came to 2 bases and at J to 3 bases, leaving 3 bases not matched to a gene. The CDR3 covers 15 residues. Here the CDR3 DNA reads TGTGCCAGCAGTTACCCGGGACTAGCGGTCTACGAGCAGTACTTC. Amino acids: CASSYPGLAVYEQYF.

This rearrangement joins TRBV5-1 to TRBJ2-1, with TRBD2 matching over 12 bases. Unmatched junction bases numbered 8, after V lost 3 bases and J lost 10 bases. The CDR3 is made up of 15 amino acids. Per the germline V gene, CDR1 is SGHRS and CDR2 is YFSETQ. The CDR3 coding sequence is TGCGCCAGCAGCTACCCCGGGACTAGCGGGTTCGAGCAGTTCTTC. Translation: CASSYPGTSGFEQFF.

Only one count was recorded for this clone. The chain combines TRBV2 with TRBJ2-4; 10 bases map to TRBD2. This CDR3 region has 19 residues. The germline V gene encodes CDR1 SNHLY and CDR2 FYNNEI. After removal of 2 bases from V and 3 bases from J, the junction contained 13 bases not matched to a gene. CDR3 sequence (DNA): TGTGCCAGCAGTGAACCGGCTAGCGGGAGTGTTTTTGACAAAAACATTCAGTACTTC. Its translation: CASSEPASGSVFDKNIQYF. The whole variable domain, remainder taken from reference TRBV2 and TRBJ2-4, is EPEVTQTPSHQVTQMGQEVILRCVPISNHLYFYWYRQILGQKVEFLVSFYNNEISEKSEIFDDQFSVERPDGSNFTLKIRSTKLEDSAMYFCASSEPASGSVFDKNIQYFGAGTRLSVL.

The chain combines TRBV28 with TRBJ1-2; D gene ambiguous. This CDR3 region has 15 residues. CDR1 and CDR2 from the germline V gene are MDHEN and SYDVKM. V dropped 3 bases and J dropped 2 bases, with 13 bases sitting between them. CDR3 in DNA: TGTGCCAGCAGTTTCTACCGGGGAGTGAACTATGGCTACACCTTC. This sequence encodes CASSFYRGVNYGYTF.

The rearrangement links TRBV7-9 to TRBJ1-5, with D unclear. The CDR3 extends over 13 amino acids. V lost 3 bases and J 2 bases, leaving 5 bases between the germline ends. Per germline, CDR1 SEHNR and CDR2 FQNEAQ (reference sequence). The CDR3 protein is CASSFQGNQPQHF. For the CDR3, the DNA is TGTGCCAGCAGCTTCCAGGGCAATCAGCCCCAGCATTTT.

To note about this clone: Germline and junction disagree at one end, which may indicate a read error. The chain carries TRBV6-5 and TRBJ1-1, with a tentative D call TRBD1 (6 bases). Germline values: CDR1 MNHEY, CDR2 SVGAGI. The CDR3 loop spans 13 amino acids. CDR3 region: CAGSLTGTYEAFF. CDR3 coding DNA: TGTGCCGGCAGCCTAACAGGGACCTATGAAGCTTTCTTT.

As DNA, the CDR3 is TGTGCCAGCAGCTCTGCTGGACAGGGTTACACCGGGGAGCTGTTTTTT. Translation gives CASSSAGQGYTGELFF. This rearrangement joins TRBV7-8 to TRBJ2-2; 8 bases align to TRBD1. Germline V gene lookup returns CDR1 SGHVS and CDR2 FQNEAQ. Trimming at V came to 4 bases and at J to 3 bases, leaving 7 bases not matched to a gene. The CDR3 contains 16 residues.

The chain uses TRBV18 and TRBJ2-3; TRBD1 agrees at 9 bases. The germline V gene has CDR1 KGHSH and CDR2 LQKENI. CDR3 length: 15 residues. The junction had 8 bases not matched to a gene; V was cut back by 5 bases and J by 5 bases. The CDR3 DNA is TGTGCCAGCTCAACTAGCACAGGGGGCGTAGATACGCAGTATTTT. This codes for CASSTSTGGVDTQYF.

This rearrangement joins TRBV15 to TRBJ2-3, with 7 bases aligning to TRBD1. The junction had 9 bases not matched to a gene; V was cut back by 0 bases and J by 3 bases. The V gene's germline CDR1 is LNHNV and CDR2 YYDKDF (reference sequence). The length of the CDR3 is 17 residues. The DNA for the CDR3 is TGTGCCACCAGCAGAGATCAAGAGGGGGCTTTGACAGATACGCAGTATTTT. Its protein product is CATSRDQEGALTDTQYF.

The chain employs TRBV7-6 and TRBJ2-3; D not certain. This CDR3 has 15 residues. Trimming stripped 5 bases from V and 0 bases from J, with 12 bases between. The germline V gene has CDR1 SGHVS and CDR2 FNYEAQ. CDR3 protein: CASSPTPSSTDTQYF. The DNA of the CDR3 is TGTGCCAGCAGCCCTACCCCTTCTAGCACAGATACGCAGTATTTT.

The V call is TRBV12-5, the J call TRBJ2-7; 13 positions agree with TRBD2. Germline assignment: CDR1 LGHNT and CDR2 FRNRAP. V trimming: 3 bases; J trimming: 5 bases; junction bases outside the gene matches: 13. The length of the CDR3 is 18 residues. CDR3 amino acids: CASGFLGTSGIIGNEQYF. The CDR3 DNA reads as TGTGCTAGTGGTTTCCTCGGGACTAGCGGGATAATAGGCAACGAGCAGTACTTC.

The DNA of the CDR3 is TGTGCCAGCAGTCGGTTCTCGGAGCAGTTCTTC. Encoded protein: CASSRFSEQFF. The gene calls are TRBV5-6 and TRBJ2-1; D ambiguous. The CDR3 contains 11 residues. The V end was cut by 5 bases, the J end by 10 bases, with 10 bases between. Germline CDR1 reads SGHDT; CDR2 reads YYEEEE.

The chain uses TRBV6-5 and TRBJ2-7, with 8 bases aligning to TRBD2. The CDR3 length is 14 residues. Germline V CDR1 and CDR2: MNHEY, SVGAGI. V dropped 4 bases and J dropped 4; count of bases not matched to a gene: 6. CDR3 in amino acids: CASSLTSASYEQYF. The CDR3 nucleotides are TGTGCCAGCAGTTTGACTAGCGCATCTTACGAGCAGTACTTC.

This chain connects TRBV6-5 to TRBJ2-7, with D possibly matching TRBD1 (6 bases). Between the trimmed V and J ends, which lost 0 bases and 3 bases, there was a span of 15 bases. This CDR3 is built from 16 residues. Germline CDR1 MNHEY, CDR2 SVGAGI. CDR3 sequence (DNA): TGTGCCAGCAGTTACTCCACTGGACAGCCTTACTACGAGCAGTACTTC. Translated: CASSYSTGQPYYEQYF.

A single count supports this clone. The chain combines TRBV27 with TRBJ1-2, with D tentatively TRBD1 (5 bases). Looked up from germline, CDR1 is MNHEY and CDR2 is SMNVEV (reference sequence). Trimming shortened V by 6 bases and J by 8 bases, and 13 bases separated the two germline ends. CDR3 length: 12 residues. The CDR3 loop is CASSTGTHGYTF. CDR3 in DNA: TGTGCCAGCAGCACCGGGACTCACGGCTACACCTTC.

The chain uses TRBV5-4 and TRBJ2-1, with TRBD1 matching 10 bases. The V segment lost 0 bases and the J segment 10 bases; nucleotides outside the gene matches: 10. Looked up from germline, CDR1 is SGHNT and CDR2 is YYREEE (reference sequence). The CDR3 runs to 16 residues. The CDR3 sequence is CASSLGVGDRGTEQFF. The DNA of the CDR3 is TGTGCCAGCAGCTTGGGGGTAGGGGACAGGGGAACGGAGCAGTTCTTC.

This chain connects TRBV7-2 to TRBJ2-7; TRBD1 agrees at 10 bases. Trimming removed 5 bases from V and 3 bases from J; junction bases left unmatched: 10. The length of the CDR3 is 16 residues. Germline values: CDR1 SGHTA, CDR2 FQGNSA. The CDR3 sequence is CASSQLGGQGRYEQYF. CDR3 nucleotide sequence: TGTGCCAGCAGCCAGTTGGGGGGACAGGGGCGCTACGAGCAGTACTTC.

This clone was counted once. The CDR3 nucleotides read TGTGCCAGTTATCGGGACATCGAAGCTTTCTTT. Protein: CASYRDIEAFF. The V gene is TRBV6-5, the J gene TRBJ1-1, with a possible D match to TRBD1 (6 bases). Trimming shortened V by 9 bases and J by 8 bases, and 13 bases separated the two germline ends. This CDR3 region has 11 residues. Per the germline V gene, CDR1 is MNHEY and CDR2 is SVGAGI.

Notes on this clone: At one end, the junction sequence differs from germline, possibly due to a read error. The J gene is TRBJ2-5, the V gene TRBV7-7, with 7 positions matching TRBD1. Germline CDR1 and CDR2: SSHAT and FNYEAQ (reference sequence). The CDR3 extends over 14 amino acids. CDR3 region: CASSNYGQDETQYF. The CDR3 nucleotides read TGTGCTAGCAGCAACTATGGACAGGACGAGACCCAGTACTTC.

This clone came up a few times. The chain couples TRBV11-3 to TRBJ2-2; a possible D gene is TRBD2 (6 bases). Trimming stripped 8 bases from V and 3 bases from J, with 10 bases between. The CDR3 totals 13 residues. Germline V CDR1 and CDR2: SGHNT, YENEEA. CDR3 sequence reads: CASAWGDTGELFF. CDR3 nucleotide sequence: TGTGCCAGCGCGTGGGGGGACACCGGGGAGCTGTTTTTT. The whole variable domain, filled in from reference TRBV11-3 and TRBJ2-2, reads EAGVVQSPRYKIIEKKQPVAFWCNPISGHNTLYWYLQNLGQGPELLIRYENEEAVDDSQLPKDRFSAERLKGVDSTLKIQPAELGDSAVYLCASAWGDTGELFFGEGSRLTVL.